Included here is one T cell receptor (beta chain) sequence, with context. This clonotype was seen many times. The antigen it binds to is not known. Base qualities were left out, and no much larger clone turns up one base away. CDR1 MNHNS and CDR2 SASEGT were looked up in the germline V gene. V and J are trimmed by 3 bases and 3 bases, and the gene matches miss 8 bases of the junction. The CDR3 goes from the cysteine to the phenylalanine over 17 residues. The DNA shown is the 51-base CDR3, in frame from base 1. Graves' hyperthyroidism was defined as stable when no progression to ophthalmopathy occurred over 18 months of follow-up. The hyperthyroidism patients were between 18 and 65 years old and newly diagnosed, with a disease duration of less than 2 months. Any patient with an uncontrolled infection, another autoimmune disease, pregnancy or lactation was excluded. Diagnoses were based on clinical symptoms, serum thyroxine and TRAb, thyroid ultrasound and orbital computed tomography. Ficoll-Paque density gradient centrifugation was used to isolate PBMCs from approximately 10 ml of fresh peripheral blood. Total RNA was extracted using Trizol reagent, and RNA quality was assessed on an Agilent 2100 Bioanalyzer.

Amplification of TCR beta CDR3 regions was carried out from RNA transcripts. A first-round RT-PCR of the TCR CDR3 used the HTBI primer set with the Qiagen OneStep RT-PCR kit. Libraries were constructed in a second round of multiplex PCR, after which size selection and purification were performed. Paired-end sequencing of the libraries was performed with 100 bp reads on an Illumina HiSeq2000. The authors' pipeline ran thus. Raw data were processed with SOAPnuke, discarding reads with adapters, uncalled bases, mean Phred below 15, or no exact constant-primer or identifier match. COPE v1.2.5 was used to merge high-quality paired reads, and clonotypes were defined as unique nucleotide sequences. Clonotypes were aligned to IMGT TRBV, TRBD and TRBJ reference segments using MiTCR v1.1. Only V-J combinations with frequency above 0.0001, covering about 99% of repertoires, were analysed. The TCS score was defined as F50 (clonal expansion) divided by E x V (chaos), with BLOSUM62-based TCRdist calculated between CDR3 peptides within each V-J. Welch's t-statistics and random forest reduced around 550 V-J features to under 15, which were used in a naive Bayes classifier (R e1071). TCRdb cleaned the public reads at Q25 with fastp, built clones with MiXCR and kept in-frame beta chains. Merged by CDR3 protein, the rows form single entries marked with the most common genes and DNA. None of the V and J calls come from the authors' own analysis; TCRdb made them. In all, the sample holds some 700,000 distinct CDR3 sequences, and roughly a sixth of those were seen once. 15% to 18% of the sample is taken by the ten largest.

This entry belongs to a study of T cells in Graves' hyperthyroidism and ophthalmopathy (dated by TCRdb to between 2018 and 2020). Study-level background: Peripheral blood was collected at initial diagnosis, before any treatment. TCR V-J signatures able to tell the groups apart were searched for in a discovery cohort of 90 to 100 patients, of whom under 45 had Graves' ophthalmopathy and about 60 had stable Graves' hyperthyroidism. Prospective prediction of ophthalmopathy was tested in an independent validation cohort consisting of some 19 hyperthyroidism patients and 17 patients who later progressed to ophthalmopathy. The roughly 100 discovery patients were divided at random into training and test sets in a 7:3 ratio. The study also compared thyroid tissue and blood T-cell repertoires from several Graves' hyperthyroidism patients. Following sampling, methimazole starting at 30 mg daily was given to hyperthyroidism patients, and high-dose intravenous methylprednisolone was given to ophthalmopathy patients. According to the paper, TCR Vbeta CDR3 sequencing was carried out on over 130 peripheral blood samples, which came from about 45 ophthalmopathy, approximately 78 hyperthyroidism and about 17 progressor patients. Overall study results and their limits: Ophthalmopathy was separated from stable hyperthyroidism by a 13 V-J signature model, with over 85% sensitivity and about 81% specificity obtained in cross-validation and 80%/75% obtained in testing. In validation, progression to ophthalmopathy was predicted by the model with roughly 71% sensitivity and 72% to 85% specificity, a median of about 6 months before onset. No statistical method was used to set the sample size in advance, and investigators knew the group allocation. Most expanded thyroid clonotypes (frequency above 0.001) were also detected in blood, a finding suggesting that blood repertoires may reflect thyroid immune responses.

Recombination connected TRBV6-1 to TRBJ1-4; 9 bases in the junction line up with TRBD1. The source material was blood. The TCR sequence derives from a man aged 50-59 years with Graves' hyperthyroidism. The CDR3 in this case is CASSDPTGGDPNEKLFF. The sequenced DNA: TGTGCCAGCAGTGACCCGACAGGGGGGGATCCTAATGAAAAACTGTTTTTT.